This T cell receptor beta chain was documented in a study of cytomegalovirus exposure and HLA in healthy donors. Trimming took off 3 bases at V and 6 bases at J, with 8 bases between the two ends. The germline gives CDR1 KGHSH, CDR2 LQKENI. The CDR3 runs to 13 residues. The study ran its PCR with 60 Vbeta and 13 Jbeta primers. TCRdb's copy holds only in-frame clones and misses some; the assay was immunoSEQ multiplex PCR. The table has about 150,000 clones, 65% to 80% seen once. This TCR came from a male donor in good health and CMV-seronegative. Sequencing was performed on PBMCs. The chain is built from TRBV18 and TRBJ2-2; a possible D gene is TRBD1 (6 bases). The CDR3 region has the DNA TGTGCCAGCTCACCGAGGGGGTCCGGGGAGCTGTTTTTT. This gives the protein CASSPRGSGELFF.